The rows below give T cell receptor beta chains drawn from one sample of a study of T cell changes during pregnancy in multiple sclerosis. Sequencing was performed with immunoSEQ multiplex PCR; in TCRdb, only in-frame clones are kept and a portion is missing. The sample has 75,000 to 90,000 clones, roughly nine tenths seen once. The input for sequencing was PBMCs, taken in the first trimester of pregnancy. Receptor source: a female donor in good health, serving as a control in a pregnancy study. Some clones in this sample may be carry-over from other donors' samples. Both conserved end residues are part of each CDR3. The D gene is left open where the match is weak.

v_gene,d_gene,j_gene,CDR3aa,CDR3nt
TRBV7-2,-,TRBJ1-1,CASSLGVRTNTEAFF,TGTGCCAGCAGCTTAGGCGTCAGGACTAATACTGAAGCTTTCTTT
TRBV7-6,-,TRBJ2-1,CASSFPRDGSRNEQFF,TGTGCCAGCAGCTTTCCCCGCGATGGGTCTAGGAATGAGCAGTTCTTC
TRBV19,TRBD2,TRBJ2-1,CASSLAGAAYNEQFF,TGTGCCAGTAGCCTAGCGGGAGCGGCTTACAATGAGCAGTTCTTC
TRBV5-1,-,TRBJ1-1,CASRFAGNTEAFF,TGCGCCAGCAGGTTCGCAGGGAACACTGAAGCTTTCTTT
TRBV4-1,TRBD2,TRBJ2-3,CASSQETFAGGTDTQYF,TGCGCCAGCAGCCAAGAAACGTTCGCGGGAGGCACAGATACGCAGTATTTT
TRBV7-8,-,TRBJ2-7,CASSPGWEDSYEQYF,TGTGCCAGCAGCCCAGGGTGGGAGGACTCCTACGAGCAGTACTTC
TRBV5-1,-,TRBJ1-1,CASSLVSDSMNTEAFF,TGCGCCAGCAGCTTGGTTTCGGACAGCATGAACACTGAAGCTTTCTTT
TRBV7-3,-,TRBJ2-5,CASSLGARMGQETQYF,TGTGCCAGCAGCTTAGGGGCCAGGATGGGCCAAGAGACCCAGTACTTC
TRBV19,-,TRBJ1-1,CATLQNQNTEAFF,TGTGCCACTTTACAGAACCAGAACACTGAAGCTTTCTTT
TRBV15,TRBD1,TRBJ1-4,CATSGRDRGPREKLFF,TGTGCCACCAGCGGACGGGACAGGGGGCCGCGGGAAAAACTGTTTTTT